This T cell receptor (beta chain) was documented in a study of human T cells and chemical hapten exposure (dated by TCRdb to about 2021). Concerning the study at large: For sensitization, 2% DPC in acetone was applied to a 2 cm by 2 cm area of upper inner arm skin. Throughout the approximately 24-week study period, patients were also given weekly therapeutic DPC doses on the scalp. Patch testing was performed on the upper back with Finn chambers containing 0.01% DPC, and the patch tests were scored after 6 days according to International Contact Dermatitis Research Group standards. Alopecia areata with under or over 50% scalp involvement, alopecia totalis and alopecia universalis were represented in the patient cohort, which was mostly female. Libraries were pooled for sequencing, and variation in per-sample TCR yields was attributed mainly to small differences in library volumes within the pool. The study tracked peripheral blood TCR repertoire changes in vivo during primary and secondary sensitization to the hapten diphenylcyclopropenone (DPC) in alopecia patients. Blood samples were taken from patients before sensitization (week 0) and then at 2, 6 and about 24 weeks after DPC sensitization. About 27 alopecia patients gave blood for TCR sequencing at one to four time points (pre-sensitization, 2, 6 and 24 weeks).

The library was obtained by RACE. TCRdb shows the sequencer as NextSeq 500. During library preparation, unique molecular identifiers were attached to individual cDNA molecules so that TCRs could be counted in a quantitative, reproducible way. Each blood RNA sample was used to sequence both TCR alpha and TCR beta chains. On the authors' methods: A median of about 89,000 TCRs per sample was observed, with a range of 23,224 to 690,600. The Decombinator software suite was used to annotate the V, J and CDR3 of the TCR reads. To make PS versus PT1 abundance plots, every sample was subsampled to the same number of TCRs (28,000). Expanded TCRs were defined as absent before sensitization and observed at least eight times at the 2-week time point. TCRdb itself trimmed the public reads at Q25 with fastp, ran MiXCR and retained productive beta chains. All rows with the same CDR3 protein become a single entry with the most common DNA and genes. V and J calls and clone size were set by TCRdb, not the authors. This sample holds approximately 82,000 distinct CDR3 sequences; 12% were observed only once. The ten largest clones represent 3.5% of the sample.

Cut back by 6 bases and 0 bases, the V and J ends lie 15 bases apart. For CDR1 and CDR2, the germline V gene (reference sequence) lists MNHNY and SVGAGI. There are 17 amino acids in the CDR3, from cysteine to phenylalanine inclusive. The entry retains the CDR3 DNA only, 51 bases that are in frame from base 1. This clonotype was observed at least ten times. The specificity of this receptor is unknown. Base qualities were left out, and no much larger clone turns up one base away. What this sample's time point label stands for: patch test 1, 2 weeks after DPC sensitization. The treatment or condition label for this specimen denotes: therapeutic diphenylcyclopropenone sensitization with weekly scalp DPC. At every patch-test visit, the blood draw took place before the patch test was put on. Patients were eligible if aged 18 to 70, diagnosed with alopecia and judged suitable for DPC therapy, and pregnant patients were excluded. Total RNA was extracted from unfractionated whole blood that had been collected in Tempus Blood RNA tubes.

The paper's findings and limits, for the study overall: The number of PT1 expanded TCRs positively correlated with patch test score, significant at thresholds 8, 16 and 32 but not 4. Expanded TCRs formed significantly more large CDR3 similarity clusters than pre-sensitization or healthy control sets, consistent with antigen-driven responses. The number of TCRs above 1 in 1000 frequency did not change with DPC sensitization; there was no evidence of global repertoire structure alterations. All patients had alopecia, a presumed autoimmune disease, so their immune response might differ from that of healthy individuals. Repeated subsampling changed both the strength of the expansion versus patch-test correlation and the threshold at which the correlation became significant.

The clonotype comes from a woman in her sixties or seventies with alopecia areata. Some clones in this sample may be carry-over from other donors' samples. Source: whole blood, taken in connection with sensitization to the hapten diphenylcyclopropenone (DPC). The V gene is TRBV6-6 and the J gene is TRBJ1-6; a tentative D call is TRBD1 (6 bases match). Read as DNA, the sequence is TGTGCCAGCAGGTCGTGGGACACCCTCTCCTATAATTCACCCCTCCACTTT. The translation is CASRSWDTLSYNSPLHF.